These 22 T cell receptor beta chains came from one sample sequenced in a study of T cells in Graves' hyperthyroidism and ophthalmopathy. It was RNA transcripts that yielded the amplified TCR beta CDR3 regions. In the first-round RT-PCR of the TCR CDR3, the HTBI primer set was used. Each CDR3 protein gets one entry after TCRdb re-called the multiplex PCR reads with MiXCR. The table lists some 500,000 distinct CDR3 sequences, about 15% of them singletons. Sequenced: blood. These receptors all stem from a woman in her 30s with Graves' ophthalmopathy.

Note on this clonotype: This may stem from a read error, because a much larger clone lies one nucleotide away. The chain employs TRBV28 and TRBJ1-1; a possible D gene is TRBD1 (6 bases). CDR1 is MDHEN, CDR2 SYDVKM, per germline. The CDR3 runs to 13 residues. CDR3 residues: CASSWGANAEAFF. As DNA, the CDR3 is TGTGCCAGCAGTTGGGGGGCGAACGCTGAAGCTTTCTTT.

The chain links TRBV20-1 to TRBJ2-7, with 7 bases lining up with TRBD2. V lost 3 bases and J lost 7; bases outside the gene matches: 15. CDR1 and CDR2 (germline): DFQATT, SNEGSKA (reference sequence). The length of the CDR3 is 15 residues. The CDR3 sequence is CSARPGRAGAGEQYF. As DNA, the CDR3 is TGCAGTGCTAGGCCCGGGCGGGCGGGAGCTGGGGAGCAGTACTTC.

The chain joins TRBV6-1 to TRBJ2-7; tentatively, D is TRBD1 (5 bases). The germline gives CDR1 MNHNS, CDR2 SASEGT. V was cut by 5 bases and J by 5 bases, with 19 bases left in between. The CDR3 sequence is 15 residues long. The chain's CDR3 is CASSPSPRVRNEQYF. The CDR3 DNA reads as TGTGCCAGCAGTCCCTCCCCCAGGGTCCGGAACGAGCAGTACTTC.

In its sample, this clonotype was seen many times. The V gene is TRBV5-6, the J gene TRBJ1-1; D gene ambiguous. Trimming shortened V by 0 bases and J by 0 bases, and 9 bases separated the two germline ends. The CDR3 spans 15 residues. CDR1 and CDR2 from the germline V gene are SGHDT and YYEEEE. CDR3 in amino acids: CASSLERLLNTEAFF. The DNA of the CDR3 is TGTGCCAGCAGCTTGGAACGACTCCTGAACACTGAAGCTTTCTTT. The full variable domain, with the rest looked up from reference TRBV5-6 and TRBJ1-1, is DAGVTQSPTHLIKTRGQQVTLRCSPKSGHDTVSWYQQALGQGPQFIFQYYEEEERQRGNFPDRFSGHQFPNYSSELNVNALLLGDSALYLCASSLERLLNTEAFFGQGTRLTVV.

This clonotype appeared many times. J is TRBJ2-5 and V is TRBV12-3 or TRBV12-4; D remains ambiguous. The CDR3 covers 12 residues. Trimming took 4 bases from V and 5 from J, leaving 8 bases between them. The CDR3 region is CASSSSWETQYF. DNA of the CDR3: TGTGCCAGCAGTTCGTCATGGGAGACCCAGTACTTC.

This clonotype was counted at least ten times. V gene TRBV7-9 combines with J gene TRBJ2-7, with D uncertain. There are 13 residues in the CDR3. CDR1 is SEHNR and CDR2 is FQNEAQ in the germline V gene (reference sequence). The V gene lost 5 bases and the J gene lost 2 bases, with 10 bases spanning the gap. CDR3 amino acids: CASSGVSAYEQYF. CDR3 nucleotide sequence: TGTGCCAGCAGCGGAGTATCCGCCTACGAGCAGTACTTC.

The rearrangement uses TRBV10-3 and TRBJ1-2; D gene uncertain. The CDR3 loop spans 13 amino acids. Germline V gene sequence: CDR1 ENHRY, CDR2 SYGVKD. Between the trimmed V and J ends, which lost 11 bases and 1 base, there was a span of 14 bases. Written as DNA, the CDR3 is TGTGCCTCGGCGGCATCCCTTAACTATGGCTACACCTTC. Amino acids: CASAASLNYGYTF.

The chain links TRBV12-3 or TRBV12-4 to TRBJ2-6; no reliable D call. The CDR3 sequence is 17 residues long. V was shortened by 5 bases and J by 0 bases, with 14 bases between the two germline ends. CDR3 residues: CASSRPGLNSGANVLTF. Here the CDR3 DNA reads TGTGCCAGCAGTCGACCGGGCCTTAACTCTGGGGCCAACGTCCTGACTTTC.

This clonotype was seen ten or more times. V is TRBV20-1 and J is TRBJ2-7, with D maybe TRBD2 (6 bases). The CDR3 contains 12 residues. Germline V CDR1 and CDR2: DFQATT, SNEGSKA (reference sequence). Trimming took 3 bases from V and 3 from J, leaving 9 bases between them. In nucleotides, the CDR3 is TGCAGTGCTAGGACTAGATACTACGAGCAGTACTTC. It codes for CSARTRYYEQYF.

This clonotype has at least ten counts. The chain recombines TRBV6-1 with TRBJ1-5; 9 nucleotides align to TRBD1. Germline values: CDR1 MNHNS, CDR2 SASEGT. There are 15 residues in the CDR3. V shed 4 bases and J 3 bases; nucleotides not matched to a gene: 4. The CDR3 loop is CASSGDRAFNQPQHF. CDR3 nucleotide sequence: TGTGCCAGCAGTGGGGACAGGGCCTTCAATCAGCCCCAGCATTTT.

The V gene is TRBV6-1, the J gene TRBJ2-1; 7 bases are shared with TRBD2. Germline V gene data show CDR1 as MNHNS and CDR2 as SASEGT. The CDR3 extends over 15 amino acids. After removal of 7 bases from V and 1 base from J, the junction contained 7 bases not matched to a gene. CDR3 nucleotides: TGTGCCAGCAATAAAGCGGGACGTTCCTACAATGAGCAGTTCTTC. Encoded protein: CASNKAGRSYNEQFF.

This clonotype was picked up many times. V gene TRBV2 combines with J gene TRBJ1-2; 8 positions agree with TRBD1. Germline V gives CDR1 SNHLY, CDR2 FYNNEI. With 4 bases clipped from V and 3 bases from J, the junction kept 10 bases outside the gene matches. This CDR3 has 16 residues. The CDR3 sequence is CASSGRTGKKDYGYTF. The CDR3 DNA reads as TGTGCCAGCAGTGGGCGGACAGGGAAGAAGGACTATGGCTACACCTTC.

This clonotype was detected ten times or more. The chain uses TRBV18 and TRBJ2-7; a possible D gene is TRBD1 (6 bases). Per germline, CDR1 KGHSH and CDR2 LQKENI. The CDR3 is 15 residues long. Trimming cost V 1 base and J 5 bases, with 15 bases left between them. This chain's CDR3 is CASSPQVQGRDEQYF. For the CDR3, the DNA is TGTGCCAGCTCACCACAGGTACAGGGTCGAGACGAGCAGTACTTC.

V is TRBV19 and J is TRBJ2-6; 11 bases agree with TRBD1. After removal of 7 bases from V and 0 bases from J, the junction contained 8 bases not matched to a gene. This CDR3 has 18 residues. Germline V lookup: CDR1 LNHDA, CDR2 SQIVND (reference sequence). The CDR3 reads CASKLRTGGSSGANVLTF. The CDR3 region has the DNA TGTGCCAGTAAACTTAGGACAGGGGGCAGCTCTGGGGCCAACGTCCTGACTTTC.

At least ten counts were recorded for this clonotype. The rearrangement uses TRBV29-1 and TRBJ2-7; TRBD2 aligns across 12 bases. The germline gives CDR1 SQVTM, CDR2 ANQGSEA. The CDR3 spans 16 residues. V trimming: 5 bases; J trimming: 7 bases; junction bases outside the gene matches: 15. CDR3 DNA: TGCAGCGTTAATATGCCGCCTAGCGGGAGGGCGGGTGAGCAGTACTTC. Translating gives CSVNMPPSGRAGEQYF.

The genes are TRBV25-1 and TRBJ2-7; maybe TRBD1 (7 bases). Germline lookup yields CDR1 MGHDK and CDR2 SYGVNS. The CDR3 is 13 residues long. V lost 5 bases and J 9 bases, leaving 17 bases between the germline ends. CDR3 in amino acids: CASSPGGQGGQYF. The CDR3 nucleotides read TGTGCCAGCAGTCCAGGAGGGCAGGGGGGGCAGTACTTC.

Ten or more counts support this clonotype. The chain couples TRBV20-1 to TRBJ2-1, with 7 positions matching TRBD2. The J segment lost 4 bases and the V segment lost 5 bases, leaving 8 bases of the junction unmatched. Germline V gene data show CDR1 as DFQATT and CDR2 as SNEGSKA (reference sequence). The CDR3 totals 14 residues. CDR3 sequence reads: CSADPAGAYNEQFF. CDR3 nucleotide sequence: TGCAGTGCTGACCCGGCGGGAGCTTACAATGAGCAGTTCTTC.

This chain connects TRBV28 to TRBJ1-6, with D possibly TRBD1 on 5 matching bases. From germline, CDR1 is MDHEN and CDR2 SYDVKM. V lost 5 bases to trimming and J lost 7 bases, with 12 bases between them. The CDR3 length is 14 residues. The CDR3 DNA is TGTGCCAGCAGTACCGGGACCAAGAATTCACCCCTCCACTTT. This translates into CASSTGTKNSPLHF.

The CDR3 here is CASSPFGTSEQYF. The CDR3 DNA reads as TGTGCCAGCAGCCCATTTGGGACTAGCGAGCAGTACTTC. The chain recombines TRBV3-1 with TRBJ2-7, with 8 bases aligning to TRBD2. This CDR3 contains 13 residues. CDR1 and CDR2 (germline): LGHDT, YNNKEL (reference sequence). V dropped 4 bases and J dropped 6; count of bases not matched to a gene: 5.

This clonotype was recorded a few times. The chain joins TRBV24-1 to TRBJ1-5; D unresolved. CDR3 size: 13 residues. Trimming left V 1 base short and J 6 bases short, with 6 bases between. Per the germline V gene, CDR1 is KGHDR and CDR2 is SFDVKD. The CDR3 protein is CATSDFYSQPQHF. The CDR3 region has the DNA TGTGCCACCAGTGATTTTTATAGTCAGCCCCAGCATTTT.

Many counts were recorded for this clonotype. V gene TRBV12-3 or TRBV12-4 combines with J gene TRBJ2-7; no clear D gene. The CDR3 contains 13 residues. V lost 3 bases, J lost 0 bases, and 6 bases lay in between. The CDR3 sequence: CASSFQNSYEQYF. CDR3 DNA: TGTGCCAGCAGTTTCCAGAACTCCTACGAGCAGTACTTC.

This clonotype was seen ten or more times. The rearrangement uses TRBV7-3 and TRBJ2-3; perhaps TRBD1 as D (5 bases). Trimming stripped 3 bases from V and 0 bases from J, with 13 bases between. The CDR3 totals 16 residues. Germline V lookup: CDR1 SGHTA, CDR2 FQGTGA. Here the CDR3 DNA reads TGTGCCAGCAGCTTGGGCGTGACAGCTAGCACAGATACGCAGTATTTT. Amino acid sequence: CASSLGVTASTDTQYF. Full variable domain (remainder filled in from reference TRBV7-3 and TRBJ2-3): GAGVSQTPSNKVTEKGKYVELRCDPISGHTALYWYRQSLGQGPEFLIYFQGTGAADDSGLPNDRFFAVRPEGSVSTLKIQRTERGDSAVYLCASSLGVTASTDTQYFGPGTRLTVL.